This T cell receptor (beta chain) was recovered during a study of T-cell memory formation after mild COVID-19. Notes on the study in general: Second-wave clones that peaked on day 37 lacked confirmed SARS-CoV-2 specificity.

The length of the CDR3 is 13 residues. V shed 5 bases and J 4 bases; nucleotides not matched to a gene: 6. CDR1 and CDR2 (germline): SQVTM, ANQGSEA. This clonotype appeared many times. The antigen is not known. TCRdb itself ran the 5' RACE reads through MiXCR, one entry per CDR3 protein. The sample carries approximately 40,000 distinct CDR3 sequences, about an eighth recorded once. The chain recombines TRBV29-1 with TRBJ2-5; 8 nucleotides match TRBD2. Sequencing was performed on PBMCs or a T cell subset sorted from them (not recorded which). The sequence derives from a man aged 18 to 29 who had mild COVID-19 (a few samples of this study predate the infection). Cell type and time point are not known. This CDR3 reads CSVHGGAGETQYF. Here the CDR3 DNA reads TGCAGCGTTCACGGGGGGGCAGGAGAGACCCAGTACTTC.